The 4 T cell receptor beta chains reported below all come from one sample, sequenced in a study of blood T cell repertoires in COVID-19. The table came from immunoSEQ multiplex PCR; TCRdb's copy has only in-frame clones and leaves some out. The profile covers approximately 99,000 clones, with approximately 79% appearing a single time and 15% to 20% taken by the ten largest. Sequencing used peripheral blood. The receptors here all came from an elderly woman with active or convalescent COVID-19.

The chain links TRBV27 to TRBJ2-5, with TRBD2 as a possible D gene (5 bases). Germline CDR1 MNHEY, CDR2 SMNVEV (reference sequence). V gave up 4 bases and J gave up 5 bases, with 14 bases separating them. This CDR3 has 14 amino acids. The CDR3 is CASSSRHPGETQYF. DNA of the CDR3: TGTGCCAGCAGTTCCCGACACCCGGGGGAGACCCAGTACTTC.

In its sample, this clone was seen once. This chain joins TRBV7-2 and TRBJ1-2, with D possibly matching TRBD1 (6 bases). Germline CDR1 and CDR2: SGHTA and FQGNSA. V was cut by 5 bases and J by 2 bases, with 9 bases left in between. The CDR3 consists of 13 residues. The CDR3 protein is CASSTGQNYGYTF. The CDR3 DNA reads as TGTGCCAGCAGCACAGGACAGAACTATGGCTACACCTTC.

The chain uses TRBV30 and TRBJ1-5; 11 bases align to TRBD1. The germline CDR1 and CDR2 sequences are GTSNPN and SVGIG (reference sequence). With 5 bases clipped from V and 6 bases from J, the junction kept 6 bases outside the gene matches. The CDR3 consists of 14 residues. CDR3 in amino acids: CAWAPGTGGQPQHF. The CDR3 DNA sequence: TGTGCCTGGGCTCCCGGGACAGGGGGTCAGCCCCAGCATTTT.

The J gene is TRBJ1-4, the V gene TRBV19; 7 positions match TRBD1. The CDR3 runs 15 residues. With 6 bases clipped from V and 0 bases from J, the junction kept 4 bases outside the gene matches. CDR1 is LNHDA, CDR2 SQIVND, per germline (reference sequence). The CDR3 protein is CASRTQGATNEKLFF. CDR3 sequence (DNA): TGTGCCAGTAGGACGCAGGGGGCAACTAATGAAAAACTGTTTTTT. The full variable domain, in which reference TRBV19 and TRBJ1-4 provide the parts outside the CDR3, is DGGITQSPKYLFRKEGQNVTLSCEQNLNHDAMYWYRQDPGQGLRLIYYSQIVNDFQKGDIAEGYSVSREKKESFPLTVTSAQKNPTAFYLCASRTQGATNEKLFFGSGTQLSVL.